In this sample, the clone carrying this TCR beta chain turned up many times. The antigen is unknown. The data stem from a study of T cells in Graves' hyperthyroidism and ophthalmopathy. Study at large: Peripheral blood was acquired at first diagnosis, ahead of any therapy whatsoever. Findings and limits, study-wide: Through a model of 13 V-J features, ophthalmopathy was separated from stable hyperthyroidism.

The hyperthyroidism was newly diagnosed and had lasted under 2 months; the patients were aged 18 to 65. Diagnoses were made from clinical symptoms, serum measures (thyroxine and TRAb), thyroid ultrasound and orbital computed tomography. TCR beta CDR3 region amplification was performed from RNA transcripts. First-round RT-PCR of the TCR CDR3 relied on the HTBI primer set. Using its own MiXCR run on the multiplex PCR reads, TCRdb lists one record per CDR3 protein. Counted here are about 160,000 distinct CDR3 sequences, less than 10% occurring once; the ten biggest clones make up approximately 20%. The receptor was derived from a woman aged 18-30 years with Graves' hyperthyroidism that later progressed to Graves' ophthalmopathy. Sequencing was performed on blood.

In nucleotides, the CDR3 is TGTGCCAGCAGTTGGGGCAGGGGATTACAAGAGACCCAGTACTTC. Protein sequence: CASSWGRGLQETQYF. The chain is built from TRBV2 and TRBJ2-5, with D maybe TRBD1 (6 bases). The CDR3 length is 15 residues. Trimming took off 5 bases at V and 2 bases at J, with 15 bases between the two ends. CDR1 is SNHLY and CDR2 is FYNNEI in the germline V gene.